This paragraph reports one T cell receptor beta chain. Its antigen is not identified. This CDR3 is also generated by other DNA sequences in the sample. Any history of autoimmune disease or systemic immunosuppression disqualified patients. Sequencing used immunoSEQ multiplex PCR; TCRdb keeps in-frame clones, though not all of them. The repertoire holds about 40,000 clones, with about 91% as singletons. The data are from a study of OX40 agonist ivuxolimab in advanced cancers. About the research overall: Checkpoint inhibitors had been given previously to roughly 40% of patients. Findings and caveats of the study: Compared with others, partial responders at 0.1-3.0 mg/kg displayed clonal expansion among the lowest. Some nonresponders also had low normalized T-cell clonal expansion.

This TCR came from an adult with an advanced solid tumor such as melanoma, head and neck, liver or kidney cancer. This specimen was CD4+ or CD8+ T cells sorted from blood, taken in a trial of the OX40 agonist ivuxolimab.

CDR3 sequence (DNA): TGTGCCAGCAGTTTGGGCGGCTCCTACAATGAGCAGTTCTTC. The encoded protein is CASSLGGSYNEQFF. V gene TRBV27 combines with J gene TRBJ2-1; no clear D gene. Trimming shortened V by 3 bases and J by 0 bases, and 6 bases separated the two germline ends. The CDR3 covers 14 residues. Germline V gene sequence: CDR1 MNHEY, CDR2 SMNVEV (reference sequence).